The 23 T cell receptor beta chains below were found in one sample sequenced in a study of cytomegalovirus exposure and HLA in healthy donors. The data were produced by immunoSEQ multiplex PCR, yet TCRdb's version contains in-frame clones alone and is incomplete. The data show fewer than 250,000 clones, roughly 80% seen once. The source material was PBMCs. The source is a woman aged 18-29 years in good health and CMV-seronegative.

This clone was seen a handful of times. This chain joins TRBV30 and TRBJ1-2; D gene ambiguous. The CDR3 length is 12 residues. Looked up from germline, CDR1 is GTSNPN and CDR2 is SVGIG (reference sequence). Trimming removed 1 base from V and 4 bases from J, with 7 bases in between. The CDR3 is CAWSGVVYGYTF. The CDR3 nucleotides read TGTGCCTGGAGTGGGGTGGTCTATGGCTACACCTTC.

The chain employs TRBV15 and TRBJ2-4; 9 nucleotides align to TRBD1. The CDR3 is 16 residues long. With 5 bases clipped from V and 1 base from J, the junction kept 6 bases outside the gene matches. CDR1 is LNHNV, CDR2 YYDKDF, per germline (reference sequence). The DNA of the CDR3 is TGTGCCACCAGCGGACAGGGGAGTTCGGCCAAAAACATTCAGTACTTC. Its translation is CATSGQGSSAKNIQYF.

The V and J genes are TRBV7-8 and TRBJ2-7; the match to TRBD2 covers 7 bases. Germline CDR1 SGHVS, CDR2 FQNEAQ. J gave up 7 bases and V 5 bases, and 14 bases lay outside the gene matches. This CDR3 contains 15 residues. The CDR3 region has the DNA TGTGCCAGCAGCCCCTCCCTAGCGGAGTGGAAAGAGCAGTACTTC. Amino acid sequence: CASSPSLAEWKEQYF.

The V call is TRBV28, the J call TRBJ1-2; unclear D gene. The V and J ends lost 8 bases and 0 bases respectively, with 16 bases between them. Germline CDR1 and CDR2: MDHEN and SYDVKM. CDR3 length equals 15 residues. This chain's CDR3 is CASYPMTDSNYGYTF. In nucleotides, the CDR3 is TGTGCCAGCTACCCAATGACCGACTCTAACTATGGCTACACCTTC.

The rearrangement joins TRBV15 to TRBJ2-2, with D unclear. CDR1 LNHNV and CDR2 YYDKDF come from the germline V gene (reference sequence). There are 14 residues in the CDR3. Trimming removed 4 bases from V and 5 bases from J, with 11 bases in between. In DNA, the CDR3 is TGTGCCACCAGCATACTTCCCGTGACCGGGGAGCTGTTTTTT. It translates to CATSILPVTGELFF.

This clone was observed a single time. This chain joins TRBV5-4 and TRBJ2-7, with TRBD1 matching 7 bases. Germline assignment: CDR1 SGHNT and CDR2 YYREEE (reference sequence). J was trimmed by 5 bases and V by 1 base; bases with no gene match: 6. The CDR3 length is 14 residues. CDR3 protein: CASSLPQGFNEQYF. For the CDR3, the DNA is TGTGCCAGCAGCTTGCCACAGGGGTTCAACGAGCAGTACTTC.

The chain joins TRBV9 to TRBJ1-4; the match to TRBD1 covers 8 bases. Germline CDR1 is SGDLS and CDR2 is YYNGEE. This CDR3 has 15 residues. J gave up 5 bases and V 4 bases, and 7 bases lay outside the gene matches. The CDR3: CASSSSQGANEKLFF. CDR3 nucleotides: TGTGCCAGCAGCTCCTCTCAGGGGGCGAATGAAAAACTGTTTTTT. Combining the CDR3 with reference TRBV9 and TRBJ1-4 gives the whole variable domain DSGVTQTPKHLITATGQRVTLRCSPRSGDLSVYWYQQSLDQGLQFLIQYYNGEERAKGNILERFSAQQFPDLHSELNLSSLELGDSALYFCASSSSQGANEKLFFGSGTQLSVL.

The CDR3 loop is CASSLRDGNSPLHF. CDR3 bases: TGTGCCAGCAGTCTCAGGGACGGTAATTCACCCCTCCACTTT. The chain employs TRBV6-5 and TRBJ1-6; D perhaps matches TRBD1 (5 bases). The V and J ends lost 5 bases and 6 bases respectively, with 11 bases between them. CDR1 MNHEY and CDR2 SVGAGI come from the germline V gene. The CDR3 has 14 residues.

The rearrangement links TRBV5-4 to TRBJ1-1, with 8 bases identical to TRBD1. The V and J ends lost 3 bases and 2 bases, in that order; junction bases with no gene match: 9. CDR3 size: 16 residues. Germline CDR1 reads SGHNT; CDR2 reads YYREEE (reference sequence). The DNA for the CDR3 is TGTGCCAGCAGCTGGCCAGGGGGCGATGGTAACACTGAAGCTTTCTTT. It translates to CASSWPGGDGNTEAFF.

The chain recombines TRBV6-1 with TRBJ1-5; D is uncertain. Trimming took off 1 base at V and 3 bases at J, with 16 bases between the two ends. This CDR3 has 17 amino acids. Looked up from germline, CDR1 is MNHNS and CDR2 is SASEGT. This chain's CDR3 is CASSEGPLFKDNQPQHF. The CDR3 DNA follows: TGTGCCAGCAGTGAAGGGCCACTCTTTAAGGACAATCAGCCCCAGCATTTT.

The chain links TRBV5-1 to TRBJ1-1, with unresolved D. Trimming pared 6 bases from V and 7 bases from J, leaving 22 bases between. The germline CDR1 and CDR2 sequences are SGHRS and YFSETQ. This CDR3 region has 15 residues. The CDR3 coding sequence is TGCGCCAGCACCCTGGCGGGGAGGGAGCGGAGTGAAGCTTTCTTT. This translates into CASTLAGRERSEAFF.

On this clone: Other DNA sequences in the same sample also yield this CDR3. Here the CDR3 reads CASSPGQGAYEQYF. CDR3 DNA: TGTGCCAGCTCACCCGGACAGGGGGCATACGAGCAGTACTTC. The V call is TRBV18, the J call TRBJ2-7; 11 positions agree with TRBD1. Germline assignment: CDR1 KGHSH and CDR2 LQKENI. Losses at the gene ends were 3 bases for V and 4 bases for J; bases not matched to a gene: 2. The CDR3 sequence is 14 residues long.

The CDR3, as DNA: TGTGCCTCACAGGGGGCCTCGAGTGGCTACACCTTC. Its protein product is CASQGASSGYTF. V and J are TRBV19 and TRBJ1-2, with TRBD1 matching over 9 bases. The CDR3 is 12 amino acids. With 11 bases clipped from V and 7 bases from J, the junction kept 8 bases outside the gene matches. The germline gives CDR1 LNHDA, CDR2 SQIVND (reference sequence).

The chain has TRBV25-1 and TRBJ2-1; no clear D. The CDR3 length is 13 residues. V was pared by 2 bases and J by 9 bases, with 11 bases between. Looked up from germline, CDR1 is MGHDK and CDR2 is SYGVNS. The CDR3 DNA is TGTGCCAGCAGTGAAAGGCAGGCCCCTGAGCAGTTCTTC. This gives the protein CASSERQAPEQFF.

The chain has TRBV6-1 and TRBJ2-3; D not certain. The CDR3 consists of 13 residues. V lost 10 bases, J lost 0 bases, and 11 bases lay in between. Germline V gene lookup returns CDR1 MNHNS and CDR2 SASEGT. The CDR3, as DNA: TGTGCCACCCTGAGGTTTAGCACAGATACGCAGTATTTT. Its translation is CATLRFSTDTQYF.

The genes are TRBV5-6 and TRBJ1-2, with D unclear. V was trimmed by 4 bases and J by 4 bases, leaving 14 bases between them. This CDR3 comprises 14 residues. Germline V CDR1 and CDR2: SGHDT, YYEEEE. The DNA for the CDR3 is TGTGCCAGCAGCCCGCGACGTGGACGCTATGGCTACACCTTC. Its protein product is CASSPRRGRYGYTF.

The J gene is TRBJ2-1, the V gene TRBV9; weak D call: TRBD2 (5 bases). CDR1 is SGDLS, CDR2 YYNGEE, per germline. V lost 0 bases to trimming and J lost 3 bases, with 10 bases between them. The CDR3 has 15 residues. The CDR3 sequence is CASSVGGVFYNEQFF. The CDR3 DNA is TGTGCCAGCAGCGTAGGGGGAGTTTTCTACAATGAGCAGTTCTTC.

The chain carries TRBV7-9 and TRBJ2-7; 9 bases agree with TRBD2. V gave up 5 bases and J gave up 2 bases; unmatched junction bases: 13. Germline assignment: CDR1 SEHNR and CDR2 FQNEAQ (reference sequence). The CDR3 loop spans 17 amino acids. The CDR3 nucleotides are TGTGCCAGCAGCCCCGCTCGGCGGGAGGGCAATCCCTACGAGCAGTACTTC. This codes for CASSPARREGNPYEQYF.

The V gene is TRBV29-1, the J gene TRBJ2-1; 12 bases are a match to TRBD2. This CDR3 is built from 16 residues. V was clipped by 3 bases and J by 6 bases; unmatched bases: 9. The germline V gene has CDR1 SQVTM and CDR2 ANQGSEA. CDR3 sequence (DNA): TGCAGCGTTGATACGCTAGCGGGAGGGCCGAGCAATGAGCAGTTCTTC. This encodes CSVDTLAGGPSNEQFF.

The chain recombines TRBV7-6 with TRBJ1-2; the D gene is possibly TRBD1 (5 bases). Germline-derived CDR1 and CDR2 are SGHVS and FNYEAQ. Trimming removed 5 bases at V and 4 bases at J, with 14 bases between. CDR3 length: 14 amino acids. CDR3 amino acids: CASSPRTGLYGYTF. The CDR3 DNA reads as TGTGCCAGCAGCCCAAGGACGGGACTCTATGGCTACACCTTC.

J is TRBJ1-1 and V is TRBV30, with a possible D match to TRBD1 (6 bases). The CDR3 extends over 15 amino acids. V was trimmed by 4 bases and J by 0 bases, leaving 15 bases between them. CDR1 and CDR2 from the germline V gene are GTSNPN and SVGIG (reference sequence). CDR3 bases: TGTGCCTGGACAGGGGTTCGGATCTTGAACACTGAAGCTTTCTTT. This translates into CAWTGVRILNTEAFF.

The chain links TRBV5-4 to TRBJ2-1; 11 bases match TRBD2. CDR3 size: 15 residues. Trimming removed 4 bases from V and 4 bases from J; junction bases left unmatched: 4. CDR1 and CDR2 (germline): SGHNT, YYREEE (reference sequence). The CDR3 DNA sequence: TGTGCCAGCAGCCGTAGCGGGGGGGCTTACAATGAGCAGTTCTTC. Translated: CASSRSGGAYNEQFF.

V gene TRBV5-1 combines with J gene TRBJ2-1; 8 positions match TRBD1. The trim removed 3 bases at V and 2 bases at J, leaving 10 bases unmatched. Per the germline V gene, CDR1 is SGHRS and CDR2 is YFSETQ. The CDR3 is 17 residues long. The CDR3: CASSSGQGAVTYNEQFF. CDR3 DNA: TGCGCCAGCAGCTCCGGTCAGGGGGCCGTAACCTACAATGAGCAGTTCTTC.